These 31 T cell receptor beta chains share one sample of origin, sequenced in a study of shared clonotypes between healthy human individuals. Produced via immunoSEQ multiplex PCR; TCRdb's table is partial and in-frame only. The sample lists approximately 1.4 million clones, approximately 98% occurring once. The specimen sequenced was naive CD4+ T cells sorted from blood. Subset indicated: CD45RA+ positively selected. The receptors originated from a young man in good health.

This clone was observed a few times. V gene TRBV10-3 combines with J gene TRBJ1-2; D not resolved. Germline V CDR1 and CDR2: ENHRY, SYGVKD. The CDR3 contains 13 residues. V was cut by 0 bases and J by 5 bases, with 7 bases left in between. CDR3 protein: CAISESLTYGYTF. CDR3 nucleotides: TGTGCCATCAGTGAGTCCCTTACGTATGGCTACACCTTC.

V is TRBV30 and J is TRBJ1-2, with D tentatively TRBD1 (6 bases). Germline CDR1 GTSNPN, CDR2 SVGIG (reference sequence). This CDR3 spans 13 amino acids. Trimming shortened V by 0 bases and J by 8 bases, and 13 bases separated the two germline ends. CDR3 loop: CAWSVGTSVGYTF. As DNA, the CDR3 is TGTGCCTGGAGTGTAGGGACATCGGTGGGCTACACCTTC.

J is TRBJ2-1 and V is TRBV14, with 8 positions matching TRBD1. This CDR3 has 17 residues. CDR1 is SGHDN and CDR2 is FVKESK in the germline V gene. Trimming took 0 bases from V and 3 from J; bases not matched to a gene: 7. The CDR3 nucleotides are TGTGCCAGCAGCCAAGAAGGCAGGGGGCGCTTCTACAATGAGCAGTTCTTC. Protein: CASSQEGRGRFYNEQFF.

V and J are TRBV10-3 and TRBJ2-3, with a tentative D call TRBD2 (6 bases). The CDR3 spans 16 residues. V was shortened by 0 bases and J by 1 base, with 11 bases between the two germline ends. Germline V CDR1 and CDR2: ENHRY, SYGVKD. CDR3: CAISESWRGGTDTQYF. CDR3 DNA: TGTGCCATCAGTGAGTCATGGCGGGGTGGCACAGATACGCAGTATTTT.

Of note for this clone: In the same sample, other DNA sequences code for this CDR3. CDR3: CASSVDGGGQPQHF. The CDR3 nucleotides read TGTGCCAGCAGCGTAGATGGGGGAGGTCAGCCCCAGCATTTT. The genes are TRBV9 and TRBJ1-5; D may be TRBD1 (5 bases). The CDR3 loop spans 14 amino acids. V dropped 0 bases and J dropped 6 bases, with 10 bases sitting between them. Germline-derived CDR1 and CDR2 are SGDLS and YYNGEE.

The rearrangement links TRBV5-1 to TRBJ2-3; D is perhaps TRBD1 or TRBD2 (6 bases each). Trimming pared 1 base from V and 3 bases from J, leaving 21 bases between. The CDR3 consists of 18 residues. Per germline, CDR1 SGHRS and CDR2 YFSETQ. The CDR3 DNA reads as TGCGCCAGCAGCTTGTTGGCGGTAGGAGGGGGAGGAACAGATACGCAGTATTTT. Its translation is CASSLLAVGGGGTDTQYF.

The chain couples TRBV5-1 to TRBJ2-7, with TRBD2 as a possible D gene (6 bases). With 10 bases removed from V and 7 bases from J, the gap between germline ends came to 12 bases. The CDR3 has 10 amino acids. The germline gives CDR1 SGHRS, CDR2 YFSETQ. In DNA, the CDR3 is TGCGCCTTTGGAGGGAGTGAGCAGTACTTC. Amino acid sequence: CAFGGSEQYF.

The genes are TRBV9 and TRBJ1-1, with D uncertain. Germline assignment: CDR1 SGDLS and CDR2 YYNGEE. CDR3 length equals 13 residues. V lost 5 bases and J 0 bases, leaving 8 bases between the germline ends. This chain's CDR3 is CASRSLMNTEAFF. Written as DNA, the CDR3 is TGTGCCAGCAGGTCACTCATGAACACTGAAGCTTTCTTT. The complete variable domain, with remaining parts taken from reference TRBV9 and TRBJ1-1, reads DSGVTQTPKHLITATGQRVTLRCSPRSGDLSVYWYQQSLDQGLQFLIQYYNGEERAKGNILERFSAQQFPDLHSELNLSSLELGDSALYFCASRSLMNTEAFFGQGTRLTVV.

V gene TRBV7-6 combines with J gene TRBJ2-2; D uncertain. V was shortened by 4 bases and J by 3 bases, with 9 bases between the two germline ends. Germline CDR1 is SGHVS and CDR2 is FNYEAQ. CDR3 length equals 14 residues. DNA of the CDR3: TGTGCCAGCAGCTCGTACAGAGACACCGGGGAGCTGTTTTTT. Its protein is CASSSYRDTGELFF.

The chain employs TRBV29-1 and TRBJ2-3; the D gene is possibly TRBD1 (6 bases). CDR1 and CDR2 from the germline V gene are SQVTM and ANQGSEA. V was cut by 5 bases and J by 5 bases, with 14 bases left in between. The CDR3 totals 13 residues. The CDR3 spells CSVSAQGRDTQYF. The CDR3 DNA follows: TGCAGCGTTTCCGCTCAGGGGCGAGATACGCAGTATTTT.

CDR3 coding DNA: TGTGCCAGCGGATTCAGGGCCCTTAATGAAAAACTGTTTTTT. Translation gives CASGFRALNEKLFF. The rearrangement uses TRBV11-2 and TRBJ1-4; tentatively, D is TRBD1 (5 bases). Germline V CDR1 and CDR2: SGHAT, FQNNGV. This CDR3 spans 14 amino acids. Between the trimmed V and J ends, which lost 8 bases and 4 bases, there was a span of 14 bases.

Details on this clone: Other DNA sequences in this specimen translate into the identical CDR3. The CDR3, as DNA: TGCGCCAGCAGCTTGGTGGGGGGACAAGAGACCCAGTACTTC. This gives the protein CASSLVGGQETQYF. The chain links TRBV5-1 to TRBJ2-5, with D maybe TRBD2 (6 bases). The CDR3 has 14 residues. Trimming cost V 0 bases and J 2 bases, with 8 bases left between them. CDR1 SGHRS and CDR2 YFSETQ come from the germline V gene.

The chain employs TRBV6-1 and TRBJ1-5; D not certain. The CDR3 consists of 13 residues. The V and J ends lost 6 bases and 0 bases respectively, with 6 bases between them. Germline V gives CDR1 MNHNS, CDR2 SASEGT. The CDR3 loop reads CASSVYSNQPQHF. The CDR3 DNA sequence: TGTGCCAGCAGCGTTTATAGCAATCAGCCCCAGCATTTT.

The table lists this clone with a count of one. This chain links TRBV2 with TRBJ2-7; D not resolved. Between the trimmed V and J ends, which lost 3 bases and 0 bases, there was a span of 6 bases. The CDR3 totals 13 residues. Germline loops: CDR1 SNHLY, CDR2 FYNNEI. In DNA form, the CDR3 reads TGTGCCAGCAGTGACCCGAGCTCCTACGAGCAGTACTTC. This sequence encodes CASSDPSSYEQYF.

The chain links TRBV4-3 to TRBJ1-1; D unclear. The CDR3 contains 14 residues. Deletions cut 2 bases from V and 0 bases from J, with 7 bases between. Germline assignment: CDR1 LGHNA and CDR2 YSLEER. The CDR3 sequence is CASSQPPMNTEAFF. CDR3 sequence (DNA): TGCGCCAGCAGCCAACCCCCGATGAACACTGAAGCTTTCTTT.

The CDR3 protein is CASTLAGLDADTQYF. The CDR3 nucleotides are TGTGCCAGCACCCTAGCGGGCTTAGATGCAGATACGCAGTATTTT. The chain joins TRBV28 to TRBJ2-3; 8 positions match TRBD2. With 7 bases clipped from V and 4 bases from J, the junction kept 10 bases outside the gene matches. The CDR3 extends over 15 amino acids. Germline CDR1 reads MDHEN; CDR2 reads SYDVKM.

V usage is TRBV4-3 and J usage is TRBJ2-7; D ambiguous. Trimming removed 1 base at V and 0 bases at J, with 13 bases between. CDR3 length: 16 residues. Germline-derived CDR1 and CDR2 are LGHNA and YSLEER. The DNA of the CDR3 is TGCGCCAGCAGCCAAGTTTCGCCACCCCTCTCCTACGAGCAGTACTTC. Amino acids: CASSQVSPPLSYEQYF.

The chain recombines TRBV14 with TRBJ2-7, with TRBD1 matching over 10 bases. The germline V gene encodes CDR1 SGHDN and CDR2 FVKESK. The CDR3 sequence is 16 residues long. V dropped 1 base and J dropped 3; count of bases not matched to a gene: 6. The DNA for the CDR3 is TGTGCCAGCAGCCAAGTAGGGACAGGGGATCACTACGAGCAGTACTTC. The encoded protein is CASSQVGTGDHYEQYF.

The chain couples TRBV19 to TRBJ2-1; tentatively, D is TRBD2 (5 bases). The CDR3 extends over 14 amino acids. Germline V gene sequence: CDR1 LNHDA, CDR2 SQIVND (reference sequence). Trimming stripped 7 bases from V and 5 bases from J, with 15 bases between. The CDR3 DNA is TGTGCCAGTACGAAAACTAGTCCCCACAATGAGCAGTTCTTC. Protein sequence: CASTKTSPHNEQFF.

The V and J genes are TRBV5-6 and TRBJ2-7, with 7 nucleotides matching TRBD1. The ends lost 4 bases at V and 6 bases at J; junction bases unmatched: 7. The CDR3 has 13 residues. Germline CDR1 and CDR2: SGHDT and YYEEEE. CDR3 protein: CASSIDRASEQYF. CDR3 in DNA: TGTGCCAGCAGCATTGACAGGGCCTCCGAGCAGTACTTC.

The chain is built from TRBV5-6 and TRBJ2-5; perhaps TRBD1 as D (6 bases). V was clipped by 4 bases and J by 1 base, with 17 bases between them. The germline gives CDR1 SGHDT, CDR2 YYEEEE. CDR3 length: 16 residues. The CDR3 coding sequence is TGTGCCAGCAGCGGGCTAGGGGGTAGGGGCCAAGAGACCCAGTACTTC. This encodes CASSGLGGRGQETQYF. Together with reference TRBV5-6 and TRBJ2-5, the CDR3 gives the full variable domain: DAGVTQSPTHLIKTRGQQVTLRCSPKSGHDTVSWYQQALGQGPQFIFQYYEEEERQRGNFPDRFSGHQFPNYSSELNVNALLLGDSALYLCASSGLGGRGQETQYFGPGTRLLVL.

This chain joins TRBV5-1 and TRBJ1-4; D ambiguous. The CDR3 is 20 amino acids. The V gene's germline CDR1 is SGHRS and CDR2 YFSETQ. The V end lost 0 bases, the J end lost 2 bases, and 23 bases lay between the germline ends. The CDR3 loop is CASSLAEVGRAPWTNEKLFF. CDR3 nucleotides: TGCGCCAGCAGCTTGGCCGAGGTGGGGAGGGCTCCTTGGACTAATGAAAAACTGTTTTTT.

The chain employs TRBV9 and TRBJ1-2, with 8 bases aligning to TRBD1. Germline CDR1 reads SGDLS; CDR2 reads YYNGEE. V lost 0 bases, J lost 5 bases, and 12 bases stayed unmatched. The CDR3 sequence is 17 residues long. In DNA form, the CDR3 reads TGTGCCAGCAGCGTAGCGGCAGGGGGCGCGGTGGGGTATGGCTACACCTTC. Translating gives CASSVAAGGAVGYGYTF.

V and J are TRBV28 and TRBJ1-3; weak D call: TRBD1 (6 bases). Germline CDR1 is MDHEN and CDR2 is SYDVKM. V lost 7 bases and J 5 bases, leaving 18 bases between the germline ends. CDR3 size: 15 residues. CDR3 in DNA: TGTGCCAGCACCGGGGGGCCAGACCGGAGAAACACCATATATTTT. This gives the protein CASTGGPDRRNTIYF.

The CDR3 nucleotides are TGCGCCAGCAGCCCCACCCCGCTAGTCCTCCCTTTGGGCAATGAGCAGTTCTTC. Its protein product is CASSPTPLVLPLGNEQFF. This chain uses TRBV5-1 with TRBJ2-1, with no clear D. Trimming pared 4 bases from V and 6 bases from J, leaving 26 bases between. The CDR3 length is 18 residues. Per the germline V gene, CDR1 is SGHRS and CDR2 is YFSETQ.

V gene TRBV7-2 combines with J gene TRBJ2-1; D gene uncertain. Trimming pared 0 bases from V and 12 bases from J, leaving 9 bases between. The CDR3 is 12 residues long. The germline V gene encodes CDR1 SGHTA and CDR2 FQGNSA. CDR3: CASSLARKGQFF. The CDR3 nucleotides read TGTGCCAGCAGCTTAGCGCGAAAGGGGCAGTTCTTC.

J is TRBJ1-5 and V is TRBV7-9; D is possibly TRBD1 (5 bases). The CDR3 sequence is 14 residues long. The V end lost 5 bases, the J end lost 3 bases, and 11 bases lay between the germline ends. Germline CDR1 and CDR2: SEHNR and FQNEAQ (reference sequence). The CDR3 coding sequence is TGTGCCAGCAGCCGAGACAGTATCAATCAGCCCCAGCATTTT. Amino acid sequence: CASSRDSINQPQHF.

The chain is built from TRBV5-6 and TRBJ2-7; 8 bases map to TRBD1. Germline loops: CDR1 SGHDT, CDR2 YYEEEE. CDR3 length equals 14 residues. The J segment lost 6 bases and the V segment lost 2 bases, leaving 7 bases of the junction unmatched. CDR3 protein: CASSLTGGNGEQYF. The CDR3 DNA reads TGTGCCAGCAGCTTAACAGGGGGTAACGGCGAGCAGTACTTC. Together with reference TRBV5-6 and TRBJ2-7, the CDR3 gives the full variable domain: DAGVTQSPTHLIKTRGQQVTLRCSPKSGHDTVSWYQQALGQGPQFIFQYYEEEERQRGNFPDRFSGHQFPNYSSELNVNALLLGDSALYLCASSLTGGNGEQYFGPGTRLTVT.

This clone was detected once. The chain joins TRBV7-9 to TRBJ2-1, with 13 bases identical to TRBD2. The junction had 3 bases not matched to a gene; V was cut back by 6 bases and J by 1 base. The CDR3 has 16 residues. Germline V gives CDR1 SEHNR, CDR2 FQNEAQ (reference sequence). Here the CDR3 DNA reads TGTGCCAGCAGACTAGCGGGAGGGGGGTCCTACAATGAGCAGTTCTTC. Translation: CASRLAGGGSYNEQFF.

The J gene is TRBJ2-7, the V gene TRBV18; 9 nucleotides align to TRBD1. Unmatched junction bases numbered 9, after V lost 3 bases and J lost 6 bases. This CDR3 is built from 15 residues. Germline V gene lookup returns CDR1 KGHSH and CDR2 LQKENI. CDR3 nucleotide sequence: TGTGCCAGCTCACCGGCCGGACAGGGGAAAGGCGAGCAGTACTTC. This gives the protein CASSPAGQGKGEQYF. Full variable domain (rest looked up from reference TRBV18 and TRBJ2-7): NAGVMQNPRHLVRRRGQEARLRCSPMKGHSHVYWYRQLPEEGLKFMVYLQKENIIDESGMPKERFSAEFPKEGPSILRIQQVVRGDSAAYFCASSPAGQGKGEQYFGPGTRLTVT.

The chain recombines TRBV19 with TRBJ2-7, with unresolved D. CDR1 LNHDA and CDR2 SQIVND come from the germline V gene (reference sequence). The CDR3 is 13 amino acids. V was pared by 6 bases and J by 4 bases, with 13 bases between. Here the CDR3 reads CASSGSFYYEQYF. CDR3 bases: TGTGCCAGTAGCGGCTCATTTTATTACGAGCAGTACTTC.